Only a few counts were recorded for the clone carrying this TCR beta chain. Antigen specificity is unknown. Trimming removed 7 bases from V and 0 bases from J, with 10 bases in between. This CDR3 spans 15 amino acids. Germline V gene lookup returns CDR1 MNHNY and CDR2 SVGAGI (reference sequence). In the PCR, 60 Vbeta and 13 Jbeta primers were used. TCRdb's table, derived via immunoSEQ multiplex PCR, lists solely in-frame clones and lacks some. Here the sample spans 150,000 to 200,000 clones, 70% to 90% being singletons. The data were obtained in a study of cytomegalovirus exposure and HLA in healthy donors. Study context: Most donors, about 77% of a few hundred genotyped, fell in the Caucasian-associated ancestry cluster. Findings of the study overall: In a later analysis, V- and J-gene trimming of beta chains associated with a DCLRE1C missense variant, replicated independently.

The sample comprised PBMCs. The chain carries TRBV6-6 and TRBJ2-6; tentative D call: TRBD1 (6 bases). The clonotype comes from a man in his thirties or forties in good health and CMV-seropositive. CDR3 in amino acids: CASTQGISGANVLTF. CDR3 DNA sequence: TGTGCCAGCACTCAGGGGATCTCTGGGGCCAACGTCCTGACTTTC.